The subject of this entry is one TCR beta chain. Mismatch with germline at one junction end may stem from a read error. The data originate from a study of blood T cell repertoires in COVID-19. Study-wide background: The United States, Italy and Spain supplied acute and convalescent COVID-19 samples. PBMCs, B-cell-depleted T cells, or T cells provided the cDNA or gDNA that made up the material.

In the original analysis: It was from reference gene primer amplification that nucleated cell counts were estimated. TCRdb's copy holds only in-frame clones and misses some; the assay was immunoSEQ multiplex PCR. Clone size and V and J calls were adopted from that table, with D and trimming inferred from the DNA. In the table there are 130,000 to 150,000 clones, approximately 80% of which are singletons. Germline V gene data show CDR1 as SGHRS and CDR2 as YFSETQ. The CDR3 length is 14 residues. The V and J genes are TRBV5-1 and TRBJ2-7; 12 bases map to TRBD2. The sample consisted of peripheral blood. The clonotype was recovered from a woman aged 55-69 years with acute or convalescent COVID-19. The CDR3 reads CASSAAGTSGPLDF. The DNA of the CDR3 is TGCGCCAGCAGCGCCGCCGGGACTAGCGGGCCACTCGATTTC. Complete variable domain (other parts from reference TRBV5-1 and TRBJ2-7): KAGVTQTPRYLIKTRGQQVTLSCSPISGHRSVSWYQQTPGQGLQFLFEYFSETQRNKGNFPGRFSGRQFSNSRSEMNVSTLELGDSALYLCASSAAGTSGPLDFGPGTRLTVT.